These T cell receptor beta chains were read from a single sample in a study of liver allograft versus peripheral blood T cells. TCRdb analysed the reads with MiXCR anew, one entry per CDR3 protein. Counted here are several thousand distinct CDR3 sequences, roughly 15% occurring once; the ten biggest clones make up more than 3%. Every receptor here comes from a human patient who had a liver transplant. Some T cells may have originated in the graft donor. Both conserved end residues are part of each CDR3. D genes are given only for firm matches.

CAWSVLHGTRGYTF TRBV30 NA
CASSLGPSWNSNQPQHF TRBV27 NA
CASSQSFLGGQPQHF TRBV6-5 NA
CASTDSPSNYGYTF TRBV19 NA
CASRVGDEAFF TRBV5-1 NA
CASSFEAWGSPLHF TRBV5-6 NA
CASSIAGSQAGYGYTF TRBV19 NA
CSARTGNQPQHF TRBV20-1 NA
CASSEVRAGGYTF TRBV6-1 NA
CSADHGTEQYF TRBV20-1 NA
CAISEPQGARETQYF TRBV10-3 TRBD1
CASLRLQRGGYEQYF TRBV7-2 NA
CASSDWGLQPQHF TRBV6-1 NA
CASSRRGQGAAEAFF TRBV19 TRBD1
CASSVDKGPYGYTF TRBV9 NA
CASSEDSLTDTQYF TRBV2 NA
CASSLRLAASTDTQYF TRBV7-9 TRBD2
CASSMTSGSSYNEQFF TRBV19 TRBD2
CASSLSGGDTEAFF TRBV5-5 NA
CASAPEAGELFF TRBV9 NA
CSARMGAMLTEAFF TRBV20-1 NA
CASSDHPTQGPQHF TRBV19 NA
CASSYPIDASGANVLTF TRBV6-6 NA
CASSLATGIKDQPQHF TRBV28 NA